What follows describes a single TCR beta chain. The record originates from a study of blood T cell repertoires in COVID-19. Study as a whole: The analysed material was cDNA or gDNA that came from T cells, B-cell-depleted T cells, or PBMCs.

The germline CDR1 and CDR2 sequences are WNHNN and SYGVQD (reference sequence). The CDR3 spans 13 residues. J lost 4 bases, V lost 9 bases, and 6 bases had no gene match. The Seattle site enrolled patients during active infection and followed them longitudinally. Produced via immunoSEQ multiplex PCR; TCRdb's table is partial and in-frame only. The table has 330,000 or so clones, roughly 86% seen once. This sequence joins TRBV10-1 and TRBJ1-5; TRBD1 matches 7 bases. The sequence came from a man in his thirties or forties with COVID-19, enrolled during active disease. The sample consisted of peripheral blood. As DNA, the CDR3 is TGCGCCAGAAGTAAACAGGGGAATCAGCCCCAGCATTTT. Residues: CARSKQGNQPQHF.